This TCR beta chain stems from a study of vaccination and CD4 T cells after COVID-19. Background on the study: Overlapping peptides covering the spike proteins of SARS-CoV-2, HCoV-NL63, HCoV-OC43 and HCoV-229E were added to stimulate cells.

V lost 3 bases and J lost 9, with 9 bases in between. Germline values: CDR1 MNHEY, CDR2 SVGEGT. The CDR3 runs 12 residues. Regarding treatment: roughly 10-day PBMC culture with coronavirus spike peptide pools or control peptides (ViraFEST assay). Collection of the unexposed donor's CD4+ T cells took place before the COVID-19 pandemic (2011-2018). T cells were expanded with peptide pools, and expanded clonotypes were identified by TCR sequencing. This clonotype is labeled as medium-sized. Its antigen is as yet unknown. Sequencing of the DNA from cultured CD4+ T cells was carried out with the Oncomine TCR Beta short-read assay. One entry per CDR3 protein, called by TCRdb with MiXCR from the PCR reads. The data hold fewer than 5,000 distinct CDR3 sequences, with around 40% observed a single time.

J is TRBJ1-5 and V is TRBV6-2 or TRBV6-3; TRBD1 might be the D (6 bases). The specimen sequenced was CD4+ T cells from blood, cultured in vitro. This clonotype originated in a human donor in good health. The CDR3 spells CASSYMDRPQHF. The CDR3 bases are TGTGCCAGCAGTTATATGGACAGGCCCCAGCATTTT.